The sequence of this T cell receptor (beta chain) was determined in a study of monozygotic twins with inflammatory bowel disease. TCRdb reprocessed the 5' RACE reads and reports one entry per CDR3 protein, with no DNA. This sample carries about 160,000 distinct CDR3 sequences, with about 8% going to the ten biggest clones. CDR1 and CDR2 (germline): SEHNR, FQNEAQ (reference sequence). The CDR3 is made up of 15 amino acids. Concerning this clonotype itself: Its antigen is not known.

Study findings and constraints: TCRbeta inverse Simpson diversity was decreased in IBD patients versus healthy co-twins. Results did not support any single strong IBD-associated signal or clonotype.

This TCR derives from a human donor with ulcerative colitis or Crohn's disease, or a healthy co-twin of an affected twin (not recorded which). Sequenced material: blood. This chain uses TRBV7-9 with TRBJ1-4; no DNA is available, so the TRBD1 call from TCRdb remains unchecked. The CDR3 sequence is CASSDDWGTNEKLFF.